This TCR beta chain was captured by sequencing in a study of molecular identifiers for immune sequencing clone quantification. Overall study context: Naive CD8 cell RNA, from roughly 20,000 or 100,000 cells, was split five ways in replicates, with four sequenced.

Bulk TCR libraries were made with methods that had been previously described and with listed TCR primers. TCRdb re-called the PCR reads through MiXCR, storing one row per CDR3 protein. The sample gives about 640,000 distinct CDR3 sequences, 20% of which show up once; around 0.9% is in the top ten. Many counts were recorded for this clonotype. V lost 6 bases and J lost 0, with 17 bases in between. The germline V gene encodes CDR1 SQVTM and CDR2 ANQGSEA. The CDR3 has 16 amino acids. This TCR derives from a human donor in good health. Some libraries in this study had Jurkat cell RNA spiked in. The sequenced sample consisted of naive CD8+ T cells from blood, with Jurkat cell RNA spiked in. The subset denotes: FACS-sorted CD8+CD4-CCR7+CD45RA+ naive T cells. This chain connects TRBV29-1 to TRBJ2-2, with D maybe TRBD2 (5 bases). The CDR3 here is CSVDEGVIPNTGELFF. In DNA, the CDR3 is TGCAGCGTCGACGAGGGAGTGATACCGAACACCGGGGAGCTGTTTTTT.